The 14 T cell receptor beta chains given below trace back to one sample, sequenced in a study of regulatory T cells in long-lasting Graves disease. Both iRepertoire HTBI primers and Arm-PCR of CDR3 regions were used to build the TCR beta libraries. TCRdb recomputed calls from the multiplex PCR reads with MiXCR, one row per CDR3 protein. The sample yields 320,000 or so distinct CDR3 sequences, 18% seen once. Time point reported: newly diagnosed GD, antithyroid drugs for less than 3 months. The TCR library used RNA extracted from PBMCs. The material was peripheral blood mononuclear cells (PBMCs), obtained at new diagnosis, from a patient treated with antithyroid drugs. The receptor source for this set is a female donor with Graves disease.

The sample holds many counts of this clonotype. This rearrangement joins TRBV28 to TRBJ2-7, with 10 nucleotides matching TRBD2. J was trimmed by 4 bases and V by 6 bases; bases with no gene match: 9. The length of the CDR3 is 15 residues. CDR1 MDHEN and CDR2 SYDVKM come from the germline V gene. CDR3 coding DNA: TGTGCCAGCAGGAAGGGTGGACTAGCGGAGTACGAGCAGTACTTC. Translation: CASRKGGLAEYEQYF.

Ten or more counts support this clonotype. The V call is TRBV27, the J call TRBJ1-2; TRBD1 might be the D (5 bases). V was shortened by 2 bases and J by 0 bases, with 10 bases between the two germline ends. The CDR3 spans 15 residues. Germline CDR1 reads MNHEY; CDR2 reads SMNVEV (reference sequence). In nucleotides, the CDR3 is TGTGCCAGCAGTTTACAGGGCGCAGCTAACTATGGCTACACCTTC. This codes for CASSLQGAANYGYTF.

This rearrangement joins TRBV2 to TRBJ2-2, with 13 positions matching TRBD2. With V trimmed by 2 bases and J by 6 bases, 15 bases remained unmatched. The CDR3 sequence is 20 residues long. Germline values: CDR1 SNHLY, CDR2 FYNNEI. CDR3 sequence (DNA): TGTGCCAGCAGTGAAAGGATACTAGCGGGAGGGCCCGGAGCAGCCGGGGAGCTGTTTTTT. This sequence encodes CASSERILAGGPGAAGELFF.

This clonotype was picked up many times. The CDR3 DNA reads TGTGCCAGCAGCTTTGAGAGGACTAGTCAATTCCAAGAGACCCAGTACTTC. Its protein product is CASSFERTSQFQETQYF. The rearrangement links TRBV7-8 to TRBJ2-5; 7 nucleotides agree with TRBD2. The CDR3 has 17 amino acids. The V gene's germline CDR1 is SGHVS and CDR2 FQNEAQ. Trimming took 3 bases from V and 1 from J; bases not matched to a gene: 11. Looking up the rest from reference TRBV7-8 and TRBJ2-5 gives the full variable domain: GAGVSQSPRYKVAKRGQDVALRCDPISGHVSLFWYQQALGQGPEFLTYFQNEAQLDKSGLPSDRFFAERPEGSVSTLKIQRTQQEDSAVYLCASSFERTSQFQETQYFGPGTRLLVL.

This clonotype was detected ten times or more. This chain joins TRBV5-5 and TRBJ2-1; no reliable D call. The V and J ends lost 0 bases and 7 bases respectively, with 14 bases between them. The CDR3 sequence is 15 residues long. The germline V gene has CDR1 SGHKS and CDR2 YYEKEE (reference sequence). CDR3 DNA sequence: TGTGCCAGCAGCTTGGAAGGACGGCTGCAAAATGAGCAGTTCTTC. Encoded protein: CASSLEGRLQNEQFF.

This sequence joins TRBV28 and TRBJ2-7, with D possibly called TRBD1 or TRBD2 (5 bases each). Germline lookup yields CDR1 MDHEN and CDR2 SYDVKM. V was clipped by 6 bases and J by 3 bases, with 9 bases between them. The CDR3 sequence is 12 residues long. CDR3 residues: CASRGTLYEQYF. CDR3 DNA sequence: TGTGCCAGCAGGGGGACCCTCTACGAGCAGTACTTC.

The V call is TRBV5-1, the J call TRBJ1-1, with TRBD1 matching 7 bases. Trimming removed 5 bases from V and 0 bases from J; junction bases left unmatched: 7. This CDR3 is 15 amino acids long. Germline CDR1 reads SGHRS; CDR2 reads YFSETQ. The CDR3 spells CASRQGLNLNTEAFF. The CDR3 DNA follows: TGCGCCAGCAGACAGGGGCTAAACTTGAACACTGAAGCTTTCTTT.

For this clonotype: Since a far larger clone is one base different, this is likely a read error. This sequence joins TRBV2 and TRBJ2-5, with 8 nucleotides matching TRBD2. The CDR3 extends over 16 amino acids. Germline-derived CDR1 and CDR2 are SNHLY and FYNNEI. With V trimmed by 7 bases and J by 11 bases, 21 bases remained unmatched. This CDR3 reads CASTFSGGIWEDEQYF. CDR3 DNA sequence: TGTGCCAGCACATTCTCGGGAGGGATTTGGGAGGATGAGCAGTACTTC.

This clonotype was counted ten times or more. The CDR3 sequence is CASSLNVMGGYEQYF. The DNA of the CDR3 is TGTGCCAGCAGCTTAAATGTCATGGGAGGCTACGAGCAGTACTTC. The chain has TRBV11-3 and TRBJ2-7, with D possibly TRBD2 on 6 matching bases. Germline V CDR1 and CDR2: SGHNT, YENEEA. Trimming pared 2 bases from V and 3 bases from J, leaving 14 bases between. This CDR3 is 15 amino acids long.

The sample holds many counts of this clonotype. The rearrangement links TRBV20-1 to TRBJ1-5; 7 bases are shared with TRBD1. The CDR3 totals 14 residues. The junction had 8 bases not matched to a gene; V was cut back by 6 bases and J by 3 bases. The germline V gene encodes CDR1 DFQATT and CDR2 SNEGSKA (reference sequence). CDR3 DNA: TGCAGTGCCCAGGGGGGCCGTCCCAATCAGCCCCAGCATTTT. Its translation is CSAQGGRPNQPQHF.

The rearrangement links TRBV27 to TRBJ1-2; perhaps TRBD1 as D (5 bases). CDR3 size: 15 residues. Trimming stripped 3 bases from V and 4 bases from J, with 15 bases between. CDR1 MNHEY and CDR2 SMNVEV come from the germline V gene (reference sequence). CDR3 region: CASSFGVERGYGYTF. For the CDR3, the DNA is TGTGCCAGCAGTTTCGGTGTCGAAAGGGGCTATGGCTACACCTTC.

The chain employs TRBV5-4 and TRBJ2-7, with D perhaps matching TRBD1 (6 bases). Trimming took 6 bases from V and 0 from J, leaving 13 bases between them. Germline V gene lookup returns CDR1 SGHNT and CDR2 YYREEE (reference sequence). The CDR3 spans 14 residues. Here the CDR3 reads CASTKDRSSYEQYF. As DNA, the CDR3 is TGTGCCAGCACCAAGGACAGAAGCTCCTACGAGCAGTACTTC.

This sequence joins TRBV27 and TRBJ1-1; maybe TRBD1 (6 bases). The V gene lost 6 bases and the J gene lost 3 bases, with 20 bases spanning the gap. Germline CDR1 is MNHEY and CDR2 is SMNVEV (reference sequence). CDR3 length: 16 amino acids. CDR3 loop: CASSFYGGGGDTEAFF. The DNA for the CDR3 is TGTGCCAGCAGCTTCTACGGGGGCGGTGGGGACACTGAAGCTTTCTTT.

This clonotype has a count of ten or more. The gene calls are TRBV28 and TRBJ2-1; D might be TRBD2 (6 bases). The length of the CDR3 is 15 residues. V was pared by 4 bases and J by 5 bases, with 15 bases between. Germline-derived CDR1 and CDR2 are MDHEN and SYDVKM. The CDR3 bases are TGTGCCAGCAGTTACGGGATGCGGGGACACAATGAGCAGTTCTTC. Translated: CASSYGMRGHNEQFF.